The 29 T cell receptor beta chains given below trace back to one sample, sequenced in a study of blood T cell repertoires in COVID-19 (dated by TCRdb to about 2020). The receptor library was made with the immunoSEQ multiplex PCR assay. Not all clones reach the TCRdb copy of this immuneACCESS table, which keeps in-frame sequences only. Checked studies attribute under half of the gap to unresolved V genes and leave the rest unexplained. The sample contains hundreds of thousands of clones, around 87% of them found a single time. The ten largest make up 3% to 4% of the sample. The sequencing input was peripheral blood. These TCRs come from a woman between 45 and 60 years old with active or convalescent COVID-19.

CDR3 in amino acids: CASSESVTGLAGAGEQYF. The CDR3 region has the DNA TGTGCCAGCAGTGAATCGGTCACGGGACTAGCGGGAGCAGGTGAGCAGTACTTC. The chain has TRBV6-1 and TRBJ2-7; 14 positions agree with TRBD2. The CDR3 covers 18 residues. Losses at the gene ends were 2 bases for V and 7 bases for J; bases not matched to a gene: 13. The germline V gene has CDR1 MNHNS and CDR2 SASEGT.

The J gene is TRBJ2-5, the V gene TRBV4-3; a possible D gene is TRBD1 (5 bases). Trimming removed 3 bases from V and 2 bases from J, with 10 bases in between. CDR1 is LGHNA and CDR2 is YSLEER in the germline V gene. The CDR3 spans 14 residues. CDR3 protein: CASSQTDNQETQYF. The CDR3 DNA reads as TGCGCCAGCAGCCAGACAGATAATCAAGAGACCCAGTACTTC.

The chain recombines TRBV7-9 with TRBJ1-3; 8 bases map to TRBD1. The CDR3 consists of 17 residues. V lost 5 bases and J lost 7; bases outside the gene matches: 16. CDR1 is SEHNR and CDR2 is FQNEAQ in the germline V gene (reference sequence). This chain's CDR3 is CASSPGTGGTAGNTIYF. The CDR3 DNA is TGTGCCAGCAGCCCTGGGACAGGCGGCACCGCCGGGAACACCATATATTTT.

The V call is TRBV5-1, the J call TRBJ1-6; TRBD1 is a possible D gene (5 bases). Germline CDR1 is SGHRS and CDR2 is YFSETQ. Trimming removed 4 bases from V and 7 bases from J, with 18 bases in between. The CDR3 length is 16 residues. CDR3 sequence reads: CASSRGTLGLNSPLHF. DNA of the CDR3: TGCGCCAGCAGCCGGGGGACCTTAGGGCTAAATTCACCCCTCCACTTT.

The chain is built from TRBV5-1 and TRBJ1-2, with D possibly TRBD1 on 6 matching bases. With 4 bases removed from V and 2 bases from J, the gap between germline ends came to 12 bases. The CDR3 loop spans 14 amino acids. CDR1 is SGHRS, CDR2 YFSETQ, per germline. The CDR3 coding sequence is TGCGCCAGCAGCCGGCCGGGACACAACTATGGCTACACCTTC. It is translated as CASSRPGHNYGYTF.

The sample holds one count of this clone. V and J are TRBV7-9 and TRBJ2-7; D is perhaps TRBD2 (7 bases). Germline V gene data show CDR1 as SEHNR and CDR2 as FQNEAQ (reference sequence). Trimming left V 4 bases short and J 3 bases short, with 22 bases between. This CDR3 spans 17 amino acids. The CDR3 nucleotides read TGTGCCAGCAGCTCCAATGGGGAGGGGGAGATCGGCTACGAGCAGTACTTC. Its protein is CASSSNGEGEIGYEQYF.

V is TRBV5-8 and J is TRBJ1-5, with TRBD1 identical over 7 bases. Trimming took 2 bases from V and 4 from J; bases not matched to a gene: 12. The CDR3 consists of 17 residues. The V gene's germline CDR1 is SGHTS and CDR2 YDEGEE. This chain's CDR3 is CASSFRGPRTGNQPQHF. CDR3 DNA sequence: TGTGCCAGCAGCTTTAGAGGACCAAGGACAGGTAATCAGCCCCAGCATTTT.

This rearrangement joins TRBV7-2 to TRBJ2-2; 7 bases match TRBD1. This CDR3 has 14 amino acids. Unmatched junction bases numbered 5, after V lost 4 bases and J lost 6 bases. Germline V gene sequence: CDR1 SGHTA, CDR2 FQGNSA. The CDR3 nucleotides read TGTGCCAGCAGCTACAGGGGTTTTGCCGGGGAGCTGTTTTTT. The encoded protein is CASSYRGFAGELFF.

This clone was observed at least ten times. The rearrangement uses TRBV18 and TRBJ2-4; tentatively, D is TRBD1 (6 bases). Germline V gene data show CDR1 as KGHSH and CDR2 as LQKENI. V shed 6 bases and J shed 5 bases, with 17 bases lying between them. The CDR3 runs 15 residues. CDR3 bases: TGTGCCAGCTCCCGTACTGGGACAAGGGAAAACATTCAGTACTTC. This translates into CASSRTGTRENIQYF.

The V call is TRBV28, the J call TRBJ1-1; D is possibly TRBD1 (5 bases). Germline CDR1 is MDHEN and CDR2 is SYDVKM. The CDR3 sequence is 16 residues long. Trimming took 2 bases from V and 7 from J, leaving 20 bases between them. The CDR3 loop reads CASSLPDTLLSSEAFF. In DNA form, the CDR3 reads TGTGCCAGCAGTTTACCGGACACGCTTTTGAGTAGTGAAGCTTTCTTT.

A single count supports this clone. The genes are TRBV7-9 and TRBJ1-2; TRBD1 agrees at 8 bases. The CDR3 is 15 residues long. With V trimmed by 3 bases and J by 5 bases, 8 bases remained unmatched. CDR1 and CDR2 (germline): SEHNR, FQNEAQ (reference sequence). CDR3 sequence: CASSFFTGGIYGYTF. CDR3 sequence (DNA): TGTGCCAGCAGCTTTTTCACAGGGGGTATATATGGCTACACCTTC.

This clone was detected once. V gene TRBV30 combines with J gene TRBJ2-2; maybe TRBD2 (5 bases). The V and J ends lost 5 bases and 5 bases respectively, with 15 bases between them. This CDR3 has 14 residues. Germline CDR1 and CDR2: GTSNPN and SVGIG (reference sequence). Written as DNA, the CDR3 is TGTGCCTGGGGACTCCCGCCGGGGACCGGGGAGCTGTTTTTT. Protein: CAWGLPPGTGELFF.

This rearrangement joins TRBV15 to TRBJ1-2; D not certain. Germline-derived CDR1 and CDR2 are LNHNV and YYDKDF (reference sequence). V dropped 0 bases and J dropped 7 bases, with 9 bases sitting between them. The CDR3 is 13 amino acids. The CDR3 spells CATSRDLLVGYTF. The CDR3, as DNA: TGTGCCACCAGCAGAGACCTCTTAGTTGGCTACACCTTC.

In DNA, the CDR3 is TGCGCCAGCAGCCAACATACAGGACTGAACACTGAAGCTTTCTTT. Translation gives CASSQHTGLNTEAFF. This chain uses TRBV4-3 with TRBJ1-1; possibly TRBD1 for D (5 bases). The germline gives CDR1 LGHNA, CDR2 YSLEER. The CDR3 has 15 residues. Trimming removed 2 bases at V and 0 bases at J, with 10 bases between.

This chain links TRBV7-2 with TRBJ2-1; TRBD2 is a possible D gene (7 bases). This CDR3 comprises 13 residues. With 0 bases removed from V and 9 bases from J, the gap between germline ends came to 9 bases. Germline lookup yields CDR1 SGHTA and CDR2 FQGNSA. The CDR3 loop is CASSLAGGREQFF. The CDR3 DNA reads as TGTGCCAGCAGCTTAGCGGGGGGGCGTGAGCAGTTCTTC.

This clone was seen only once. V is TRBV7-8 and J is TRBJ2-3; 12 bases line up with TRBD2. In germline, CDR1 is SGHVS, CDR2 FQNEAQ. With V trimmed by 1 base and J by 3 bases, 2 bases remained unmatched. The CDR3 contains 16 residues. The CDR3 DNA follows: TGTGCCAGCAGCTTAGACCTAGCGGGGGGGACAGATACGCAGTATTTT. Its translation: CASSLDLAGGTDTQYF.

The V and J genes are TRBV6-1 and TRBJ1-5; no firm D call. This CDR3 contains 20 residues. V was clipped by 1 base and J by 0 bases, with 22 bases between them. From germline, CDR1 is MNHNS and CDR2 SASEGT. The CDR3 loop is CASSEGPWAHDGYSNQPQHF. The CDR3 region has the DNA TGTGCCAGCAGTGAAGGACCGTGGGCCCATGATGGGTATAGCAATCAGCCCCAGCATTTT.

This sequence joins TRBV5-1 and TRBJ2-7, with 8 positions matching TRBD2. J lost 2 bases, V lost 0 bases, and 4 bases had no gene match. This CDR3 has 15 amino acids. In germline, CDR1 is SGHRS, CDR2 YFSETQ. The CDR3, as DNA: TGCGCCAGCAGCTTGGGTAGCGGGGAAGCCTACGAGCAGTACTTC. Translated, it gives CASSLGSGEAYEQYF.

The chain combines TRBV7-2 with TRBJ2-2; D is perhaps TRBD1 (5 bases). This CDR3 region has 13 residues. Germline values: CDR1 SGHTA, CDR2 FQGNSA. Trimming left V 5 bases short and J 5 bases short, with 9 bases between. The CDR3 bases are TGTGCCAGCAGCGGGGCCAGGACCGGGGAGCTGTTTTTT. This sequence encodes CASSGARTGELFF.

The V and J genes are TRBV7-2 and TRBJ2-7, with 7 bases aligning to TRBD2. There are 16 residues in the CDR3. Trimming at V came to 5 bases and at J to 4 bases, leaving 14 bases not matched to a gene. Per germline, CDR1 SGHTA and CDR2 FQGNSA. The CDR3 protein is CASSPRAGLTSYEQYF. Here the CDR3 DNA reads TGTGCCAGCAGCCCCCGGGCGGGACTAACATCTTACGAGCAGTACTTC.

The chain recombines TRBV4-2 with TRBJ2-1; tentative D call: TRBD2 (5 bases). In germline, CDR1 is LGHNA, CDR2 YNFKEQ. Trimming took 4 bases from V and 6 from J, leaving 10 bases between them. This CDR3 region has 13 residues. The CDR3 DNA reads as TGTGCCAGCAGCCTTCCGGGAAGCAATGAGCAGTTCTTC. Protein sequence: CASSLPGSNEQFF.

This sequence joins TRBV30 and TRBJ1-2; D remains ambiguous. The germline gives CDR1 GTSNPN, CDR2 SVGIG (reference sequence). The CDR3 has 12 amino acids. Trimming took off 3 bases at V and 8 bases at J, with 13 bases between the two ends. In DNA form, the CDR3 reads TGTGCCTGGAGGACGAAGGCGGAGGGCTACACCTTC. This codes for CAWRTKAEGYTF.

This chain joins TRBV9 and TRBJ1-6; unclear D gene. The CDR3 is 15 residues long. The V gene lost 3 bases and the J gene lost 7 bases, with 14 bases spanning the gap. Germline V gives CDR1 SGDLS, CDR2 YYNGEE. The CDR3 DNA sequence: TGTGCCAGCAGCGGGCGGATGATTGAAAATTCACCCCTCCACTTT. Translating gives CASSGRMIENSPLHF.

Here the CDR3 reads CASSFDRALPGETQYF. In nucleotides, the CDR3 is TGTGCCAGCAGCTTCGACAGGGCCCTCCCAGGGGAGACCCAGTACTTC. The V and J genes are TRBV7-8 and TRBJ2-5, with TRBD1 matching over 7 bases. V was clipped by 3 bases and J by 5 bases; unmatched bases: 12. From germline, CDR1 is SGHVS and CDR2 FQNEAQ. The CDR3 is made up of 16 amino acids.

The V call is TRBV11-2, the J call TRBJ2-5, with a weak D call TRBD2 (5 bases). Germline V gene sequence: CDR1 SGHAT, CDR2 FQNNGV. The V and J ends lost 5 bases and 1 base respectively, with 11 bases between them. The CDR3 spans 14 residues. CDR3: CASSPRTGQETQYF. In DNA form, the CDR3 reads TGTGCCAGCAGCCCTCGGACTGGCCAAGAGACCCAGTACTTC.

This sequence joins TRBV5-4 and TRBJ1-3; D gene uncertain. This CDR3 has 17 residues. The V end was cut by 0 bases, the J end by 0 bases, with 13 bases between. CDR1 is SGHNT and CDR2 is YYREEE in the germline V gene (reference sequence). The DNA of the CDR3 is TGTGCCAGCAGCTTGGATCCCCAGGCTGTCTCTGGAAACACCATATATTTT. Amino acids: CASSLDPQAVSGNTIYF.

As to this clone: The sample holds other DNA sequences that translate to the same CDR3. The rearrangement links TRBV19 to TRBJ1-5, with TRBD1 matching over 7 bases. The CDR3 runs 12 residues. The ends lost 9 bases at V and 4 bases at J; junction bases unmatched: 3. Germline lookup yields CDR1 LNHDA and CDR2 SQIVND (reference sequence). CDR3: CASSGGNQPQHF. The CDR3 coding sequence is TGTGCCAGCTCAGGGGGTAATCAGCCCCAGCATTTT.

The chain uses TRBV6-5 and TRBJ1-1; no clear D gene. The CDR3 totals 16 residues. The germline CDR1 and CDR2 sequences are MNHEY and SVGAGI. V was clipped by 0 bases and J by 2 bases, with 13 bases between them. CDR3 nucleotide sequence: TGTGCCAGCAGTTACTCCGGTCAGGCTACCAACACTGAAGCTTTCTTT. Protein product: CASSYSGQATNTEAFF.

V usage is TRBV23-1 and J usage is TRBJ1-6; weak D call: TRBD1 (5 bases). TRBV23-1 is marked as an open reading frame, function uncertain. V was clipped by 4 bases and J by 5 bases, with 15 bases between them. The CDR3 extends over 16 amino acids. CDR3 in DNA: TGCGCCAGCAGTCTTCGGCAGGGCAAAAATAATTCACCCCTCCACTTT. Translated: CASSLRQGKNNSPLHF.